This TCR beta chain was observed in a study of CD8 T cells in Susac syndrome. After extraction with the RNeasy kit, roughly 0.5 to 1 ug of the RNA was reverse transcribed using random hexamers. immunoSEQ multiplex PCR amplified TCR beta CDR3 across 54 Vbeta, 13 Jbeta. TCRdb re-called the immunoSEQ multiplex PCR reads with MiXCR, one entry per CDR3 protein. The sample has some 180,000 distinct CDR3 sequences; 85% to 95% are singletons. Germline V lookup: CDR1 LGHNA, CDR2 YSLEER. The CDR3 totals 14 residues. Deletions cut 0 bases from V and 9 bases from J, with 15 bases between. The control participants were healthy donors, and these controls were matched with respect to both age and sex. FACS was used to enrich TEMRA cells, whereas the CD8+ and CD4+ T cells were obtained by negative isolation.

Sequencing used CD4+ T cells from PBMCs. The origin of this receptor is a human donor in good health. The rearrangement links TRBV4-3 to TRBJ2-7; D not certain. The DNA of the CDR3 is TGCGCCAGCAGCCAAGATAGGACCTCTTGGGGGCAGTACTTC. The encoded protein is CASSQDRTSWGQYF.